The clone carrying this T cell receptor (beta chain) occurred a few times. Its specificity is not known. This record comes from a study of regulatory T cells in long-lasting Graves disease. Regarding the study as a whole: Graves' patients with persistent disease showed TCR diversity lower than patients newly diagnosed.

Each CDR3 protein gets one entry after TCRdb re-called the reads with MiXCR. This sample has about 1,100 distinct CDR3 sequences, with 81% found just once. Unmatched junction bases numbered 9, after V lost 5 bases and J lost 0 bases. Germline-derived CDR1 and CDR2 are MDHEN and SYDVKM. The CDR3 contains 16 residues. The TCR library was made from RNA extracted from PBMCs. The chain links TRBV28 to TRBJ1-1, with 7 bases matching TRBD1. Specimen: peripheral blood mononuclear cells (PBMCs), collected with antithyroid drug treatment, in newly diagnosed or persistent Graves disease (not recorded which). This TCR derives from a woman aged 35-65 years with Graves disease. CDR3 sequence (DNA): TGTGCCAGCAGTATTTCGACAGGGTCGGTGAACACTGAAGCTTTCTTT. As protein: CASSISTGSVNTEAFF. Full variable domain (rest looked up from reference TRBV28 and TRBJ1-1): DVKVTQSSRYLVKRTGEKVFLECVQDMDHENMFWYRQDPGLGLRLIYFSYDVKMKEKGDIPEGYSVSREKKERFSLILESASTNQTSMYLCASSISTGSVNTEAFFGQGTRLTVV.